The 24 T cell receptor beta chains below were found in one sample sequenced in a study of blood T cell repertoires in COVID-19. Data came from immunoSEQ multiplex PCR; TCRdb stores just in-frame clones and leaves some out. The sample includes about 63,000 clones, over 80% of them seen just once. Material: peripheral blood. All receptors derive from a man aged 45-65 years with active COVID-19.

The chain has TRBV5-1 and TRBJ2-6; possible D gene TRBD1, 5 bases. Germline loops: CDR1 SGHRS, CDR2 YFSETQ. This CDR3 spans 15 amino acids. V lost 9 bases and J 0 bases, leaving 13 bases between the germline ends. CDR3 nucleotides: TGCGCCACCAGGCAAACAGGCTCTGGGGCCAACGTCCTGACTTTC. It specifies CATRQTGSGANVLTF.

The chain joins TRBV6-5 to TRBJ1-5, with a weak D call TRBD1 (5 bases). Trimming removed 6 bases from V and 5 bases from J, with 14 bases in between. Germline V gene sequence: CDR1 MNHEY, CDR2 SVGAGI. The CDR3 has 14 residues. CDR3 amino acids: CASSLRGGHQPQHF. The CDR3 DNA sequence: TGTGCCAGCAGCCTCCGGGGGGGTCATCAGCCCCAGCATTTT.

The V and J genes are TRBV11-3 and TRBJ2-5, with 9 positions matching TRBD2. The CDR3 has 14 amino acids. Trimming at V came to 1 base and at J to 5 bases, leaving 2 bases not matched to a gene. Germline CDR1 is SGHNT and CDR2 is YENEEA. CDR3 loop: CASSLGGRGETQYF. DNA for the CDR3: TGTGCCAGCAGCTTAGGCGGGAGGGGTGAGACCCAGTACTTC.

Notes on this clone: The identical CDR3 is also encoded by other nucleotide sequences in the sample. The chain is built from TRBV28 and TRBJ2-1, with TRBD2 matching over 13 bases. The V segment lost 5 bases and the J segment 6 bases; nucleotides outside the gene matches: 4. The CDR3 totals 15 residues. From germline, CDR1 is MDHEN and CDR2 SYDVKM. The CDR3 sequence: CASSRLAGGSNEQFF. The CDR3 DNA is TGTGCCAGCAGTCGACTAGCGGGAGGTAGCAATGAGCAGTTCTTC. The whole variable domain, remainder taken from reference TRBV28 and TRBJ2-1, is DVKVTQSSRYLVKRTGEKVFLECVQDMDHENMFWYRQDPGLGLRLIYFSYDVKMKEKGDIPEGYSVSREKKERFSLILESASTNQTSMYLCASSRLAGGSNEQFFGPGTRLTVL.

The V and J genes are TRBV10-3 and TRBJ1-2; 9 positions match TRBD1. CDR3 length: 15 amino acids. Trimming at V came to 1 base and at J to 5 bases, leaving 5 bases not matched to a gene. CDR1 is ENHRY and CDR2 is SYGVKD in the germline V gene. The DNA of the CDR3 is TGTGCCATCAGTGAGTTGGGACAGGGAGAATATGGCTACACCTTC. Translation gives CAISELGQGEYGYTF.

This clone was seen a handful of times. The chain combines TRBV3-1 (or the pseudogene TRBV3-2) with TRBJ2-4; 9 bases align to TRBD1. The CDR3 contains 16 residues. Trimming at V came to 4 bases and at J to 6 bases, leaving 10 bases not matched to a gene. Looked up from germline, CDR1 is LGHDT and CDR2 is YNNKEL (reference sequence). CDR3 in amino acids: CASSPWTGDRRNIQYF. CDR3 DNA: TGTGCCAGCAGCCCCTGGACAGGGGACAGGAGAAACATTCAGTACTTC.

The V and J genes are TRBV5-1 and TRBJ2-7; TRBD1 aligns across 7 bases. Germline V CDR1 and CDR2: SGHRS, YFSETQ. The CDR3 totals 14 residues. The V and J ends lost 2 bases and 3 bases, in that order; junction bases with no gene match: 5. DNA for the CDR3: TGCGCCAGCAGCTTTTCGGGACAGAACTACGAGCAGTACTTC. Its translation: CASSFSGQNYEQYF.

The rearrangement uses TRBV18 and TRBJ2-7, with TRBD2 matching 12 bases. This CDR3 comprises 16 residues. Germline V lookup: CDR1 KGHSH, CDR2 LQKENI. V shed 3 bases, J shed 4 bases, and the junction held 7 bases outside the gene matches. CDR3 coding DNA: TGTGCCAGCTCACCCATGCCTAGCGGGAGGGCGTACGAGCAGTACTTC. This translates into CASSPMPSGRAYEQYF.

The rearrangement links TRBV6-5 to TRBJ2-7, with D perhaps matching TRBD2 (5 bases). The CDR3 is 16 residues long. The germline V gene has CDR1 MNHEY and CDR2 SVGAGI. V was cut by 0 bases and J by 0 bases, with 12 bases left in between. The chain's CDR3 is CASSYSEVTSSYEQYF. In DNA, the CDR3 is TGTGCCAGCAGTTACTCGGAGGTAACTAGCTCCTACGAGCAGTACTTC.

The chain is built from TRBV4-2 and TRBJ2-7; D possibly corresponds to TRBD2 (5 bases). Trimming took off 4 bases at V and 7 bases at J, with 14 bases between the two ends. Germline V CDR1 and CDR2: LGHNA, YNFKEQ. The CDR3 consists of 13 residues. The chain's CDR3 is CASSPQRTGEQYF. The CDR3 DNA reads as TGTGCCAGCAGCCCTCAACGGACGGGGGAGCAGTACTTC.

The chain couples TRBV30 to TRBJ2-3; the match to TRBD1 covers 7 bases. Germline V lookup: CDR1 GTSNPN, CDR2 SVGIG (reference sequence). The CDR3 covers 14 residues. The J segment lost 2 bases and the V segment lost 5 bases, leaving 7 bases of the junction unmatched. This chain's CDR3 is CAWGDSTFTDTQYF. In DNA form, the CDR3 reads TGTGCCTGGGGGGACAGCACTTTCACAGATACGCAGTATTTT.

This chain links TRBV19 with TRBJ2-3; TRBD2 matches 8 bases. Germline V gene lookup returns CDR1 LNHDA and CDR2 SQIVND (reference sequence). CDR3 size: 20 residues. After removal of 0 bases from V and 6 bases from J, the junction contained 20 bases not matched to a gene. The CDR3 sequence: CASSIDTGSRTSSLADTQYF. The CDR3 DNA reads TGTGCCAGTAGTATAGATACCGGGTCCCGGACTAGCTCACTCGCGGATACGCAGTATTTT.

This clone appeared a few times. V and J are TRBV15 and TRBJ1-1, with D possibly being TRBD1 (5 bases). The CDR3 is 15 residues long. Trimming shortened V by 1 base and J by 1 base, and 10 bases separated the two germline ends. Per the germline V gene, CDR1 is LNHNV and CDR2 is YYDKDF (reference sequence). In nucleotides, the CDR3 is TGTGCCACCAGCAGAGTTGCCAGGGCGAACACTGAAGCTTTCTTT. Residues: CATSRVARANTEAFF.

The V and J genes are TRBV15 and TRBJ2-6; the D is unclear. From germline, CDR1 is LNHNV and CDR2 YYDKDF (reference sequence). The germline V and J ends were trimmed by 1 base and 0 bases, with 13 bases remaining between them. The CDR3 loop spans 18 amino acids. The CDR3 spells CATSRGQVLLSGANVLTF. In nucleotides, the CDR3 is TGTGCCACCAGCAGAGGGCAGGTGCTCCTCTCTGGGGCCAACGTCCTGACTTTC.

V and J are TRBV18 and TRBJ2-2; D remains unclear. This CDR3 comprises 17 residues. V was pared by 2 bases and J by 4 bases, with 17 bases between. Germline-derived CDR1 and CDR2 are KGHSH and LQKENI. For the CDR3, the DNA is TGTGCCAGCTCACCAGTCGCAGGCACTGTGGGCACCGGGGAGCTGTTTTTT. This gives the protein CASSPVAGTVGTGELFF.

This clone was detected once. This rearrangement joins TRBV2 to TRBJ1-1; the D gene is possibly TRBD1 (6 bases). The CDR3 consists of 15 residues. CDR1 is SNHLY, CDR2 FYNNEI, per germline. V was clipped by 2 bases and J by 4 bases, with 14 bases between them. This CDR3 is CASSELGGLSTEAFF. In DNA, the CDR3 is TGTGCCAGCAGTGAACTGGGGGGGCTGAGCACTGAAGCTTTCTTT.

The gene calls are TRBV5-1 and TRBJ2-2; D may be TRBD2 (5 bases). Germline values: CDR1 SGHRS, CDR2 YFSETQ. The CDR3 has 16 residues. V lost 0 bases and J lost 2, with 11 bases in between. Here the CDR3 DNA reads TGCGCCAGCAGCTTGGCCGCGGCTAGCAACACCGGGGAGCTGTTTTTT. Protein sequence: CASSLAAASNTGELFF.

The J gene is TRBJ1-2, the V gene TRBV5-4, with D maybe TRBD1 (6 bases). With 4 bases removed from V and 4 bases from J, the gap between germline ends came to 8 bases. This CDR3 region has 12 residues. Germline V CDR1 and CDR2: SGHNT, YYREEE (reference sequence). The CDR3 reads CASSPTGYGYTF. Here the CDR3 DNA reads TGTGCCAGCAGCCCGACAGGCTATGGCTACACCTTC.

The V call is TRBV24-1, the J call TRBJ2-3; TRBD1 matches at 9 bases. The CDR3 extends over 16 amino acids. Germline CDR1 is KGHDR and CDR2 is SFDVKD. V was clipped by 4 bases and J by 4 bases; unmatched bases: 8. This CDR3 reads CATSDAGTGSSDTQYF. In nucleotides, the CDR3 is TGTGCCACCAGTGACGCCGGGACAGGGTCTTCAGATACGCAGTATTTT.

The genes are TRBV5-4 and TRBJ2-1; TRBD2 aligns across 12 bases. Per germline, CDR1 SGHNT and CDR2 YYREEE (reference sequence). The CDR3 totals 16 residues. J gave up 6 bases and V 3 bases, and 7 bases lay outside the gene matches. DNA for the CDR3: TGTGCCAGCAGCTCCCCGACTAGCGGGAGCCCCAATGAGCAGTTCTTC. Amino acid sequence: CASSSPTSGSPNEQFF.

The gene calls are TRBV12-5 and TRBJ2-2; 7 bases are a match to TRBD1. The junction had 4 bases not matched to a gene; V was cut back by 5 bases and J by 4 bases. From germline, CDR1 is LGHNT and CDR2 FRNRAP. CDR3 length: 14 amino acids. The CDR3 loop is CASGEQGFTGELFF. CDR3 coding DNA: TGTGCTAGTGGTGAACAGGGGTTCACCGGGGAGCTGTTTTTT.

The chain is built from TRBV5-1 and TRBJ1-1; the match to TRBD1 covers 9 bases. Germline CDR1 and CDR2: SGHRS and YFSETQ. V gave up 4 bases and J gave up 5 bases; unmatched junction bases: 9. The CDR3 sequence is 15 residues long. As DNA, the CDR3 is TGCGCCAGCAGCCAGAACCGGGACAGGGAAACTGAAGCTTTCTTT. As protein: CASSQNRDRETEAFF.

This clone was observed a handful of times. CDR3 DNA: TGCGCCAGCAGCCCAGTAGCGGGCTCCTACGAGCAGTACTTC. Translation gives CASSPVAGSYEQYF. The V gene is TRBV4-1, the J gene TRBJ2-7; 7 positions match TRBD2. The CDR3 has 14 amino acids. Germline-derived CDR1 and CDR2 are MGHRA and YSYEKL. V dropped 4 bases and J dropped 0; count of bases not matched to a gene: 3.

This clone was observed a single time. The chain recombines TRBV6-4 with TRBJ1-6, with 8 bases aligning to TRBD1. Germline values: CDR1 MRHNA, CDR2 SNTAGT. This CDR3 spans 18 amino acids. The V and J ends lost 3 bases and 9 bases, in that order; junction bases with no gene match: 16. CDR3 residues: CASSETGTGNPTGSPLHF. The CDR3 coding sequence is TGTGCCAGCAGTGAGACTGGGACAGGCAATCCGACTGGTTCACCCCTCCACTTT.